A selection of T cell receptor beta chains follows, all from one sample in a study of T-cell memory formation after mild COVID-19. MiXCR, run by TCRdb on the 5' RACE reads, gives a single entry per CDR3 protein. The repertoire includes under 70,000 distinct CDR3 sequences, 9% to 9.5% of them detected once, and approximately 1.1% sits in the top ten. Sequenced sample: PBMCs or a T cell subset sorted from them (not recorded which). The receptors here all came from a man between 18 and 29 years old who had mild COVID-19 (a few samples of this study predate the infection). Cell type and time point are not known. The CDR3 runs from the conserved cysteine through the conserved F or W. D genes are given only for firm matches. Clone size is stated in some rows and not others, as once, few, many or a class when expanded.

size	D	J	V	CDR3	DNA
many	TRBD2	TRBJ2-5	TRBV20-1	CSASKGGSSQETQYF	TGCAGTGCTAGTAAGGGCGGGAGCTCTCAAGAGACCCAGTACTTC
-	-	TRBJ1-6	TRBV10-3	CASREVGSPLHF	TGTGCCAGCAGGGAGGTGGGTTCACCCCTCCACTTT
-	-	TRBJ2-2	TRBV4-3	CASSQDGDTGELFF	TGCGCCAGCAGCCAAGATGGGGATACCGGGGAGCTGTTTTTT
few	TRBD2	TRBJ2-3	TRBV7-3	CASSSGLAGPRGTQYF	TGTGCCAGCAGCTCCGGACTAGCGGGGCCCAGGGGTACGCAGTATTTT
-	-	TRBJ1-6	TRBV7-3	CASSLTRSSNTVLNREYNSPLHF	TGTGCCAGCAGCTTAACCCGATCCTCTAACACCGTTCTAAACAGGGAGTATAATTCACCCCTCCACTTT
many	-	TRBJ1-1	TRBV6-5	CASSGTYTEAFF	TGTGCCAGCAGTGGGACTTACACTGAAGCTTTCTTT
-	TRBD2	TRBJ2-1	TRBV20-1	CSAAGTSGGAWSEQFF	TGCAGTGCCGCCGGTACTAGCGGGGGGGCATGGAGTGAGCAGTTCTTC
-	TRBD1	TRBJ2-1	TRBV11-2	CASSYNRGLASYNEQFF	TGTGCCAGCAGCTACAACAGGGGGCTGGCCTCCTACAATGAGCAGTTCTTC
few	TRBD2	TRBJ2-5	TRBV7-2	CASRSGLANTQETQYF	TGTGCCAGCAGGTCAGGACTAGCGAACACTCAAGAGACCCAGTACTTC
-	TRBD1	TRBJ1-6	TRBV5-1	CASSLEGTGGSPLHF	TGCGCCAGCAGCTTGGAAGGGACAGGGGGTTCACCCCTCCACTTT
few	TRBD2	TRBJ2-1	TRBV3-1	CASSQGTSASSSYNEQFF	TGTGCCAGCAGCCAAGGGACTAGCGCTTCAAGCTCCTACAATGAGCAGTTCTTC
many	-	TRBJ2-1	TRBV28	CASHRAGAMENEQFF	TGTGCCAGCCACCGGGCTGGGGCAATGGAGAATGAGCAGTTCTTC
many	TRBD2	TRBJ2-3	TRBV7-2	CASSPFSGGNTDTQYF	TGTGCCAGCAGCCCTTTTAGCGGGGGAAACACAGATACGCAGTATTTT
few	TRBD2	TRBJ2-5	TRBV28	CATYGGVRETQYF	TGTGCCACCTACGGGGGGGTAAGGGAGACCCAGTACTTC
-	-	TRBJ1-3	TRBV5-5	CASSLVPTGSGNTIYF	TGTGCCAGCAGCTTGGTGCCCACCGGCTCTGGAAACACCATATATTTT
-	-	TRBJ2-3	TRBV23-1	CASSQSYGQYF	TGCGCCAGCAGTCAATCATATGGGCAGTATTTT
few	-	TRBJ1-1	TRBV12-3/TRBV12-4	CASSFQETEAFF	TGTGCCAGCAGTTTTCAAGAAACTGAAGCTTTCTTT
-	-	TRBJ2-7	TRBV12-3/TRBV12-4	CASSFRRHSSYEQYF	TGTGCCAGCAGTTTTCGCAGACACAGCTCCTACGAGCAGTACTTC
-	TRBD1	TRBJ1-5	TRBV20-1	CSARPLGQTHQPQHF	TGCAGTGCTAGACCCCTGGGACAGACCCATCAGCCCCAGCATTTT
many	TRBD1	TRBJ2-5	TRBV20-1	CSATGTGVKTQYF	TGCAGTGCTACCGGGACAGGGGTAAAGACCCAGTACTTC
many	TRBD2	TRBJ2-3	TRBV7-8	CASRHEAGGGDTQYF	TGTGCCAGCAGACACGAAGCGGGGGGAGGTGATACGCAGTATTTT
few	-	TRBJ2-5	TRBV7-3	CASSLGGTPGSTQYF	TGTGCCAGCAGCTTGGGGGGCACCCCAGGGTCGACCCAGTACTTC
many	-	TRBJ2-2	TRBV7-9	CASSPQGLVDTGELFF	TGTGCCAGCAGCCCCCAGGGGCTAGTAGACACCGGGGAGCTGTTTTTT
-	-	TRBJ1-1	TRBV11-3	CDSSLSVQGNTEAFF	TGTGACAGCAGCCTGAGCGTCCAGGGAAACACTGAAGCTTTCTTT
few	-	TRBJ1-5	TRBV18	CASSPNGGLEPQHF	TGTGCCAGCTCACCAAACGGTGGACTAGAGCCCCAGCATTTT
-	-	TRBJ2-2	TRBV20-1	CSAPAPGSAGELFF	TGCAGTGCGCCGGCCCCGGGGAGTGCCGGGGAGCTGTTTTTT
few	-	TRBJ2-6	TRBV5-5	CASSLERVTGANVLTF	TGTGCCAGCAGCTTGGAGAGGGTTACCGGGGCCAACGTCCTGACTTTC
-	-	TRBJ2-7	TRBV27	CASSPPGYGGQYF	TGTGCCAGCAGTCCCCCCGGCTACGGCGGGCAGTACTTC
medium-sized	-	TRBJ2-3	TRBV2	CASSERGHADTQYF	TGTGCCAGCAGTGAGAGGGGCCACGCAGATACGCAGTATTTT